One sample yielded the 14 T cell receptor beta chains listed below, sequenced in a study of CD8+CD57+ T cells in acquired aplastic anemia. Previously, flow cytometry had revealed CD8+CD57+ cell expansion in the patients chosen for sequencing. Template material for TCR beta VDJ and CDR3 profiling consisted of genomic DNA. TCRdb reprocessed the reads with MiXCR, giving one entry per CDR3 protein. The sample lists 170,000 or so distinct CDR3 sequences; about 50% were seen once. Material for sequencing was sorted CD4+, CD8+, or CD8+CD57+ T cells (not recorded which) from PBMCs. These receptors were collected from a human donor with aplastic anemia.

This clonotype was seen many times. CDR3 in amino acids: CASSLEPGQSSYEQYF. DNA for the CDR3: TGTGCCAGCAGCTTAGAACCGGGACAGAGCTCCTACGAGCAGTACTTC. The rearrangement joins TRBV7-9 to TRBJ2-7, with TRBD1 matching 7 bases. The CDR3 has 16 residues. CDR1 is SEHNR and CDR2 is FQNEAQ in the germline V gene (reference sequence). The trim removed 1 base at V and 0 bases at J, leaving 6 bases unmatched.

The chain carries TRBV20-1 and TRBJ1-2; D gene ambiguous. The CDR3 is 13 residues long. Germline V lookup: CDR1 DFQATT, CDR2 SNEGSKA (reference sequence). The V end was cut by 6 bases, the J end by 5 bases, with 16 bases between. This CDR3 reads CSAPIRGRYGYTF. The CDR3 bases are TGCAGTGCCCCGATCCGGGGAAGGTATGGCTACACCTTC.

This clonotype showed up many times. The V call is TRBV9, the J call TRBJ2-1; tentative D call: TRBD2 (5 bases). The CDR3 totals 13 residues. CDR1 and CDR2 from the germline V gene are SGDLS and YYNGEE. V dropped 4 bases and J dropped 7 bases, with 12 bases sitting between them. In DNA, the CDR3 is TGTGCCAGCAGCCCCCCGCCGGGGAATGAGCAGTTCTTC. It translates to CASSPPPGNEQFF.

This clonotype was picked up a small number of times. The DNA for the CDR3 is TGTGCCAGCAGTCACCTACCGGGACAGGGGCCCTACGAGCAGTACTTC. This codes for CASSHLPGQGPYEQYF. The chain is built from TRBV6-5 and TRBJ2-7; 10 nucleotides align to TRBD1. The V gene end was trimmed by 5 bases and the J gene end by 2 bases; junction bases not matched to a gene: 9. CDR3 length: 16 residues. Germline V CDR1 and CDR2: MNHEY, SVGAGI.

This clonotype was counted once. The rearrangement joins TRBV29-1 to TRBJ2-6; D is ambiguous. The germline V gene encodes CDR1 SQVTM and CDR2 ANQGSEA. The CDR3 is 12 amino acids. V shed 6 bases and J shed 4 bases, with 7 bases lying between them. The CDR3 region is CSVALGANVLTF. As DNA, the CDR3 is TGCAGCGTCGCCCTCGGGGCCAACGTCCTGACTTTC.

V and J are TRBV7-2 and TRBJ2-7, with TRBD1 matching over 8 bases. V dropped 5 bases and J dropped 6; count of bases not matched to a gene: 9. CDR3 length: 14 amino acids. The germline CDR1 and CDR2 sequences are SGHTA and FQGNSA. CDR3 sequence reads: CASSRPSGGGEQYF. DNA for the CDR3: TGTGCCAGCAGCCGACCATCAGGGGGCGGCGAGCAGTACTTC.

The chain recombines TRBV9 with TRBJ2-5, with 7 bases matching TRBD1. This CDR3 comprises 15 residues. The V gene end was trimmed by 2 bases and the J gene end by 7 bases; junction bases not matched to a gene: 11. Germline CDR1 SGDLS, CDR2 YYNGEE. The chain's CDR3 is CASSVTTGVPATQYF. The CDR3 DNA reads as TGTGCCAGCAGCGTGACCACAGGGGTTCCCGCGACCCAGTACTTC.

The rearrangement links TRBV24-1 to TRBJ1-5; no clear D. The length of the CDR3 is 15 residues. V dropped 3 bases and J dropped 0 bases, with 8 bases sitting between them. Germline V lookup: CDR1 KGHDR, CDR2 SFDVKD. The CDR3 is CATSDRHHSNQPQHF. CDR3 coding DNA: TGTGCCACCAGTGATAGGCATCATAGCAATCAGCCCCAGCATTTT.

The table lists this clonotype with a few counts. The chain employs TRBV19 and TRBJ1-3, with 10 positions matching TRBD1. With 7 bases clipped from V and 7 bases from J, the junction kept 1 base outside the gene matches. The CDR3 contains 12 residues. CDR1 LNHDA and CDR2 SQIVND come from the germline V gene (reference sequence). The DNA of the CDR3 is TGTGCCAGTATGGACAGGGGGAACACCATATATTTT. This encodes CASMDRGNTIYF.

The V gene is TRBV24-1, the J gene TRBJ2-7, with 9 bases matching TRBD1. The CDR3 sequence is 16 residues long. J gave up 0 bases and V 11 bases, and 13 bases lay outside the gene matches. Germline V gives CDR1 KGHDR, CDR2 SFDVKD. The CDR3 region has the DNA TGTGCCAGCAGCCGGGCCGGGACAGGGCACTCCTACGAGCAGTACTTC. Its protein is CASSRAGTGHSYEQYF.

This clonotype was recorded at least ten times. The chain has TRBV6-1 and TRBJ2-1; D ambiguous. The V end lost 0 bases, the J end lost 8 bases, and 5 bases lay between the germline ends. Germline V gene sequence: CDR1 MNHNS, CDR2 SASEGT. This CDR3 region has 12 residues. The DNA of the CDR3 is TGTGCCAGCAGTGAAGCCGGTGATGAGCAGTTCTTC. Its protein product is CASSEAGDEQFF.

This rearrangement joins TRBV20-1 to TRBJ1-5; D not resolved. Trimming stripped 1 base from V and 4 bases from J, with 8 bases between. Germline assignment: CDR1 DFQATT and CDR2 SNEGSKA (reference sequence). This CDR3 has 13 amino acids. CDR3 sequence (DNA): TGCAGTGCTAGAGTGCAGACAAATCAGCCCCAGCATTTT. Protein sequence: CSARVQTNQPQHF.

This chain's CDR3 is CASSLGLQVNDEQYF. DNA for the CDR3: TGTGCCAGCAGCCTAGGCTTGCAGGTAAACGACGAGCAGTACTTC. V gene TRBV7-9 combines with J gene TRBJ2-7; D is unclear. This CDR3 contains 15 residues. The V and J ends lost 5 bases and 5 bases respectively, with 19 bases between them. Germline lookup yields CDR1 SEHNR and CDR2 FQNEAQ (reference sequence).

In its sample, this clonotype was seen once. The V and J genes are TRBV24-1 and TRBJ2-1; unclear D gene. V shed 6 bases and J shed 9 bases, with 17 bases lying between them. This CDR3 is built from 14 residues. Germline V gene lookup returns CDR1 KGHDR and CDR2 SFDVKD. The CDR3 protein is CATSLEGSKSEQFF. The CDR3 region has the DNA TGTGCCACCAGTCTTGAAGGGTCTAAAAGTGAGCAGTTCTTC.